The 17 T cell receptor beta chains below come from one sample, sequenced in a study of identical twins. Via MiXCR, TCRdb re-called the 5' RACE reads, giving one row per CDR3 protein. The table lists about 700,000 distinct CDR3 sequences, approximately 6.1% of them singletons, with 1.5% to 2% in the top ten. The sequenced sample consisted of naive T cells sorted from blood. The receptors here all came from a man between 18 and 29 years old in good health.

The J gene is TRBJ2-2, the V gene TRBV11-1; maybe TRBD2 (5 bases). The germline CDR1 and CDR2 sequences are SGHAT and FQDESV (reference sequence). The CDR3 runs 15 residues. The V gene lost 5 bases and the J gene lost 4 bases, with 14 bases spanning the gap. This CDR3 reads CASSPPARGTGELFF. CDR3 coding DNA: TGTGCCAGCAGCCCTCCGGCCCGGGGCACCGGGGAGCTGTTTTTT.

A few counts support this clonotype. This rearrangement joins TRBV6-1 to TRBJ2-4, with unresolved D. This CDR3 is 13 amino acids long. The V gene's germline CDR1 is MNHNS and CDR2 SASEGT. V shed 7 bases and J shed 0 bases, with 7 bases lying between them. The CDR3 loop reads CASIPLAKNIQYF. CDR3 DNA sequence: TGTGCCAGCATTCCCCTAGCCAAAAACATTCAGTACTTC.

This clonotype has ten or more counts. J is TRBJ2-1 and V is TRBV20-1; no clear D gene. This CDR3 comprises 14 residues. V lost 8 bases and J lost 5, with 19 bases in between. CDR1 and CDR2 from the germline V gene are DFQATT and SNEGSKA (reference sequence). CDR3 coding DNA: TGCAGTCACGAAAGGGTTTCGGATGACAATGAGCAGTTCTTC. Translating it yields CSHERVSDDNEQFF.

The table lists this clonotype with a few counts. The CDR3 region is CASSLGDAAGANVLTF. The DNA for the CDR3 is TGTGCCAGCAGCTTAGGCGACGCAGCTGGGGCCAACGTCCTGACTTTC. J is TRBJ2-6 and V is TRBV7-8; D unclear. CDR1 is SGHVS, CDR2 FQNEAQ, per germline. With 1 base removed from V and 2 bases from J, the gap between germline ends came to 9 bases. The CDR3 consists of 16 residues.

This chain links TRBV6-1 with TRBJ1-5; D is unresolved. Germline lookup yields CDR1 MNHNS and CDR2 SASEGT. The CDR3 is 13 residues long. The V end lost 6 bases, the J end lost 4 bases, and 10 bases lay between the germline ends. The CDR3 here is CASSGDFNQPQHF. The CDR3 nucleotides read TGTGCCAGCAGCGGAGACTTTAATCAGCCCCAGCATTTT.

This clonotype was found a few times. The chain employs TRBV5-1 and TRBJ2-1; 7 nucleotides align to TRBD1. In germline, CDR1 is SGHRS, CDR2 YFSETQ. V lost 6 bases to trimming and J lost 2 bases; unmatched junction nucleotides: 5. The CDR3 extends over 14 amino acids. This CDR3 reads CASNGQDTYNEQFF. The CDR3 DNA reads as TGCGCCAGCAACGGACAGGATACCTACAATGAGCAGTTCTTC.

This rearrangement joins TRBV5-1 to TRBJ2-6, with no clear D. This CDR3 is 15 amino acids long. V shed 0 bases and J shed 2 bases, with 6 bases lying between them. Per the germline V gene, CDR1 is SGHRS and CDR2 is YFSETQ. The CDR3 DNA is TGCGCCAGCAGCTTGGGCCCCGCTGGGGCCAACGTCCTGACTTTC. It translates to CASSLGPAGANVLTF.

This clonotype was counted only a few times. This sequence joins TRBV27 and TRBJ1-3; D not resolved. Germline values: CDR1 MNHEY, CDR2 SMNVEV (reference sequence). V lost 2 bases, J lost 2 bases, and 19 bases lay in between. This CDR3 contains 18 residues. The CDR3 DNA sequence: TGTGCCAGCAGTTTAACCGGGCGTTTGGGGAAACCTGGAAACACCATATATTTT. Its protein product is CASSLTGRLGKPGNTIYF.

The table lists this clonotype with many counts. The chain recombines TRBV20-1 with TRBJ2-3; 8 bases fit TRBD2. The CDR3 length is 15 residues. V gave up 3 bases and J gave up 6 bases; unmatched junction bases: 11. Germline assignment: CDR1 DFQATT and CDR2 SNEGSKA (reference sequence). The CDR3 DNA reads as TGCAGTGCTAGGCCCCCGCGGGAGGTAGAGGATACGCAGTATTTT. Translating it yields CSARPPREVEDTQYF.

The rearrangement uses TRBV30 and TRBJ1-1, with 8 bases lining up with TRBD1. Germline V lookup: CDR1 GTSNPN, CDR2 SVGIG (reference sequence). Trimming at V came to 2 bases and at J to 4 bases, leaving 3 bases not matched to a gene. The CDR3 is 13 residues long. The CDR3 bases are TGTGCCTGGAGTAAGACAGGGGTCACTGAAGCTTTCTTT. This codes for CAWSKTGVTEAFF.

The sample holds many counts of this clonotype. This chain links TRBV11-2 with TRBJ2-3; D not certain. From germline, CDR1 is SGHAT and CDR2 FQNNGV. The CDR3 is made up of 18 amino acids. V lost 0 bases and J lost 0, with 16 bases in between. Here the CDR3 reads CASSLDEPGRTSTDTQYF. The CDR3 DNA reads as TGTGCCAGCAGCTTAGATGAGCCGGGTCGAACTAGCACAGATACGCAGTATTTT.

This clonotype has at least ten counts. Here the CDR3 DNA reads TGTGCCAGCAGCTTAAGTTACACAGATACGCAGTATTTT. As protein: CASSLSYTDTQYF. V is TRBV11-3 and J is TRBJ2-3, with no clear D. CDR1 SGHNT and CDR2 YENEEA come from the germline V gene. V lost 2 bases and J lost 2, with 5 bases in between. This CDR3 has 13 amino acids.

Ten or more counts support this clonotype. This chain connects TRBV5-1 to TRBJ1-6; TRBD1 agrees at 9 bases. This CDR3 is built from 15 residues. CDR1 is SGHRS, CDR2 YFSETQ, per germline. Germline trimming cut 3 bases from V and 10 bases from J; bases unmatched to any gene: 8. The CDR3 loop reads CASSSRQGEGSPLHF. DNA of the CDR3: TGCGCCAGCAGCTCACGACAGGGGGAAGGCTCACCCCTCCACTTT.

This clonotype was recorded many times. The V gene is TRBV5-1, the J gene TRBJ2-1; no clear D gene. Per the germline V gene, CDR1 is SGHRS and CDR2 is YFSETQ. The V end was cut by 1 base, the J end by 0 bases, with 11 bases between. The CDR3 extends over 16 amino acids. CDR3 residues: CASSLSGTSSYNEQFF. CDR3 nucleotides: TGCGCCAGCAGCTTGTCAGGAACAAGCTCCTACAATGAGCAGTTCTTC.

This clonotype has just a few counts. The rearrangement links TRBV5-1 to TRBJ2-5; no definite D call. The CDR3 extends over 18 amino acids. V was trimmed by 5 bases and J by 5 bases, leaving 28 bases between them. Germline V gene sequence: CDR1 SGHRS, CDR2 YFSETQ. CDR3 nucleotides: TGCGCCAGCAGTCCCCAGCCGTTGCCGGCGTCGCTGGGTGAGACCCAGTACTTC. This translates into CASSPQPLPASLGETQYF.

The table lists this clonotype with a few counts. The chain is built from TRBV11-3 and TRBJ2-3, with 7 bases lining up with TRBD2. Per germline, CDR1 SGHNT and CDR2 YENEEA. Trimming took 5 bases from V and 6 from J; bases not matched to a gene: 8. The CDR3 extends over 14 amino acids. The CDR3 sequence is CASSRGGFTDTQYF. The CDR3 DNA reads as TGTGCCAGCAGCCGGGGAGGGTTTACGGATACGCAGTATTTT. The whole variable domain, filled in from reference TRBV11-3 and TRBJ2-3, reads EAGVVQSPRYKIIEKKQPVAFWCNPISGHNTLYWYLQNLGQGPELLIRYENEEAVDDSQLPKDRFSAERLKGVDSTLKIQPAELGDSAVYLCASSRGGFTDTQYFGPGTRLTVL.

The sample holds many counts of this clonotype. The chain carries TRBV20-1 and TRBJ2-1, with D possibly being TRBD1 or TRBD2 (5 bases each). Germline-derived CDR1 and CDR2 are DFQATT and SNEGSKA (reference sequence). Trimming removed 3 bases at V and 1 base at J, with 16 bases between. The CDR3 totals 16 residues. CDR3 region: CSARGEGRASYNEQFF. The DNA for the CDR3 is TGCAGTGCTAGGGGGGAAGGGCGGGCTTCCTACAATGAGCAGTTCTTC.